This T cell receptor (beta chain) emerged from a study of T cells in Graves' hyperthyroidism and ophthalmopathy. Amplification targeted TCR beta CDR3 regions from RNA transcripts. During a first-round RT-PCR of the TCR CDR3, the HTBI primer set was used. TCRdb called the multiplex PCR reads again in MiXCR, with one record for every CDR3 protein. This table holds fewer than 200,000 distinct CDR3 sequences, about 15% found once. On this clonotype: Its antigen is unidentified. This may stem from a read error, because a much larger clone lies one nucleotide away.

General study points: Model-based prediction identified ophthalmopathy a median about 7 months prior to its onset. The authors' 13 V-J model separated ophthalmopathy from stable hyperthyroidism.

Exclusions: uncontrolled infection, other autoimmune disease, pregnancy, lactation. The study based diagnoses on clinical symptoms, serum thyroxine and TRAb, thyroid ultrasound and orbital computed tomography. Sequencing used blood. The receptor was isolated from a woman in her 50s with Graves' hyperthyroidism.

The CDR3 region is CASSLVTGTSNSPLHF. The CDR3 nucleotides read TGCGCCAGCAGCTTGGTAACAGGGACGTCTAATTCACCCCTCCACTTT. The chain has TRBV5-1 and TRBJ1-6; tentatively, D is TRBD1 (6 bases). V was pared by 0 bases and J by 6 bases, with 13 bases between. This CDR3 comprises 16 residues. Germline V gives CDR1 SGHRS, CDR2 YFSETQ.